Each of the 10 T cell receptor beta chains below was sequenced from the same sample in a study of blood T cell repertoires in COVID-19. Sequencing used immunoSEQ multiplex PCR; TCRdb keeps in-frame clones, though not all of them. The sample has more than 45,000 clones; 85% to 90% are singletons. Sequencing used peripheral blood. These TCRs come from a human donor in a cohort sampled during active COVID-19.

V usage is TRBV9 and J usage is TRBJ2-1; 10 positions agree with TRBD2. CDR1 and CDR2 from the germline V gene are SGDLS and YYNGEE. The CDR3 is 16 amino acids. V gave up 3 bases and J gave up 0 bases; unmatched junction bases: 3. The DNA for the CDR3 is TGTGCCAGCAGCGCTAGCGGGAGTCCCTCCTACAATGAGCAGTTCTTC. This sequence encodes CASSASGSPSYNEQFF.

This chain connects TRBV6-5 to TRBJ2-6; D gene unclear. The CDR3 totals 16 residues. With 2 bases removed from V and 0 bases from J, the gap between germline ends came to 8 bases. Germline loops: CDR1 MNHEY, CDR2 SVGAGI. CDR3 coding DNA: TGTGCCAGCAGTTACCCCCCCCGCTCTGGGGCCAACGTCCTGACTTTC. This codes for CASSYPPRSGANVLTF.

This chain connects TRBV19 to TRBJ1-3, with D perhaps TRBD1 (5 bases). This CDR3 region has 16 residues. Germline loops: CDR1 LNHDA, CDR2 SQIVND (reference sequence). V lost 4 bases to trimming and J lost 10 bases, with 23 bases between them. The CDR3 DNA reads as TGTGCCAGTAGTACAGACGGGGGTCTGGACGGAGGGACCATATATTTT. Protein: CASSTDGGLDGGTIYF.

The genes are TRBV5-4 and TRBJ2-7, with D tentatively TRBD2 (5 bases). Germline-derived CDR1 and CDR2 are SGHNT and YYREEE (reference sequence). Between the trimmed V and J ends, which lost 0 bases and 6 bases, there was a span of 10 bases. The CDR3 length is 13 residues. The CDR3 DNA reads as TGTGCCAGCAGCTTGGCTGAACGGGGCGAGCAGTACGTC. Its protein product is CASSLAERGEQYV.

The chain combines TRBV7-9 with TRBJ2-1; 11 nucleotides line up with TRBD1. Germline V CDR1 and CDR2: SEHNR, FQNEAQ (reference sequence). This CDR3 spans 17 amino acids. V shed 1 base and J 10 bases; nucleotides not matched to a gene: 12. CDR3 coding DNA: TGTGCCAGCAGCTTAGTCGTTGGGACAGGGGGTACTTTGGAGCAGTTCTTC. Translation gives CASSLVVGTGGTLEQFF.

V is TRBV5-1 and J is TRBJ2-6, with D tentatively TRBD2 (7 bases). The CDR3 runs to 17 residues. Germline loops: CDR1 SGHRS, CDR2 YFSETQ. V was trimmed by 2 bases and J by 0 bases, leaving 12 bases between them. In DNA, the CDR3 is TGCGCCAGCAGCTTTCGCGGGGGCAGCTCTGGGGCCAACGTCCTGACTTTC. Protein: CASSFRGGSSGANVLTF.

The chain uses TRBV19 and TRBJ2-1, with 10 bases aligning to TRBD2. CDR1 and CDR2 from the germline V gene are LNHDA and SQIVND (reference sequence). The CDR3 loop spans 16 amino acids. Trimming cost V 6 bases and J 4 bases; bases outside gene matches: 9. The CDR3 region is CASRGPSGGPYNEQFF. The CDR3 region has the DNA TGTGCCAGTAGGGGGCCTAGCGGGGGCCCGTACAATGAGCAGTTCTTC.

V and J are TRBV9 and TRBJ1-3, with D maybe TRBD1 (6 bases). The CDR3 consists of 16 residues. CDR1 and CDR2 from the germline V gene are SGDLS and YYNGEE. The ends were cut back, 1 base at V and 1 base at J, with 12 bases in the middle. The CDR3 bases are TGTGCCAGCAGCGTAACTGGGGGCCCTTCTGGAAACACCATATATTTT. It specifies CASSVTGGPSGNTIYF.

The rearrangement joins TRBV6-5 to TRBJ2-7; tentative D call: TRBD1 (6 bases). Trimming stripped 0 bases from V and 3 bases from J, with 12 bases between. Germline assignment: CDR1 MNHEY and CDR2 SVGAGI. The CDR3 has 15 amino acids. CDR3 nucleotide sequence: TGTGCCAGCAGTTACTCGGGGGCGGCCAACTACGAGCAGTACTTC. Translated: CASSYSGAANYEQYF.

This chain uses TRBV5-1 with TRBJ2-1, with 7 bases aligning to TRBD2. CDR1 is SGHRS and CDR2 is YFSETQ in the germline V gene. The CDR3 covers 15 residues. With 6 bases clipped from V and 2 bases from J, the junction kept 8 bases outside the gene matches. CDR3 sequence: CASTTHSGTYNEQFF. The CDR3 nucleotides read TGCGCCAGCACCACTCACAGCGGGACCTACAATGAGCAGTTCTTC.